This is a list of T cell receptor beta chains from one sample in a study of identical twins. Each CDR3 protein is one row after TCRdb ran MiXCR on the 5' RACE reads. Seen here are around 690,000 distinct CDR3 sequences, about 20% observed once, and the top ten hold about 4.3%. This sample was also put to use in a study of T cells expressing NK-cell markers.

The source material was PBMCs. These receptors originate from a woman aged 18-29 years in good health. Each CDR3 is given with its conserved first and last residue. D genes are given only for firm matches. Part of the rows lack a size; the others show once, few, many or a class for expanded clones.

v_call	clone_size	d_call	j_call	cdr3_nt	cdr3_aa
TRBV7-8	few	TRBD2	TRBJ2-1	TGTGCCAGCAGCTCCTGGACTAGCTACAATGAGCAGTTCTTC	CASSSWTSYNEQFF
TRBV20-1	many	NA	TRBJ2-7	TGCAGTGCTAGACGGGGGGCCGAGGAGCAGTACTTC	CSARRGAEEQYF
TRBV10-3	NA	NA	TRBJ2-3	TGTGCCATCAGTGAGGCCACAGATACGCAGTATTTT	CAISEATDTQYF
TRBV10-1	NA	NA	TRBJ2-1	TGCGCCAGCTCACCAGGAAAGGGAACCTACAATGAGCAGTTCTTC	CASSPGKGTYNEQFF
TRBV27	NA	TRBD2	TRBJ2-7	TGTGCCAGCAGTTTATCGCGGGGGGGCAGCTACGAGCAGTACTTC	CASSLSRGGSYEQYF
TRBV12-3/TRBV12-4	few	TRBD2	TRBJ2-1	TGTGCCAGCAGTCTAAGGACTAGCGGGATATTGTCCTACAATGAGCAGTTCTTC	CASSLRTSGILSYNEQFF
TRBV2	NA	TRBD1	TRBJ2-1	TGTGCCAGCAGACCAACGACAGGGGGACGTGAGCAGTTCTTC	CASRPTTGGREQFF
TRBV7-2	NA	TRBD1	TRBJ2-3	TGTGCCAGCAGCTTAGCAGGGACAGGGGTGACAGATACGCAGTATTTT	CASSLAGTGVTDTQYF
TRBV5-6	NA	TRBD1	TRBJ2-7	TGTGCCAGCAGCTCTGCTAGGACAGGGGACCCCTACGAGCAGTACTTC	CASSSARTGDPYEQYF
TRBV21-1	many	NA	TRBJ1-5	TGTGCCAGCAGCTCGGGACAGCGGTTCGGGCCCCAGCATTTT	CASSSGQRFGPQHF
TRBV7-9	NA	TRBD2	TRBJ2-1	TGTGCCAGCAGCTCGGGCCGGGGGGAGAGGAGTGAGCAGTTCTTC	CASSSGRGERSEQFF
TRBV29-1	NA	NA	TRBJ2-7	TGCAGCGTTGGGATTCGGGAGAGGTACGAGCAGTACTTC	CSVGIRERYEQYF
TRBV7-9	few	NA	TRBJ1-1	TGTGCCAGCAGCTTACCACAGATGGGGACTGAAGCTTTCTTT	CASSLPQMGTEAFF
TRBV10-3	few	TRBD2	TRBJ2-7	TGTGCCATCACCCGGACTAGCGAACGCTACGAGCAGTACTTC	CAITRTSERYEQYF
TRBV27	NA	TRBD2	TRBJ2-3	TGTGCCAGCAGTTTATCGGCTAGCGGGGCCTCAGATACGCAGTATTTT	CASSLSASGASDTQYF
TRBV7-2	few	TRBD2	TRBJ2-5	TGTGCCAGCAGCTTATCGGGGCTAGCGGGAGGTGTCGGCCAAGAGACCCAGTACTTC	CASSLSGLAGGVGQETQYF
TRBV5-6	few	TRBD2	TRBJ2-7	TGTGCCAGCAACCCCTTCCTAGCGGGAGTGATAGGCCCTATTGTCGAGCAGTACTTC	CASNPFLAGVIGPIVEQYF
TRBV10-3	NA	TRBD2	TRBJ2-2	TGTGCCATCACTCAGTCGGCTAGCGGGAGGGCCGCCACCGGGGAGCTGTTTTTT	CAITQSASGRAATGELFF
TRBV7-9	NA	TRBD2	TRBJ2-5	TGTGCCAGCAGCGGAAGCGGGGGTGGAGAGACCCAGTACTTC	CASSGSGGGETQYF
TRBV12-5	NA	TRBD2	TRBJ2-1	TGTGCTAGTGGTTTGAGAGTAGCGGGAGGTTTAAGCTCCTACAATGAGCAGTTCTTC	CASGLRVAGGLSSYNEQFF